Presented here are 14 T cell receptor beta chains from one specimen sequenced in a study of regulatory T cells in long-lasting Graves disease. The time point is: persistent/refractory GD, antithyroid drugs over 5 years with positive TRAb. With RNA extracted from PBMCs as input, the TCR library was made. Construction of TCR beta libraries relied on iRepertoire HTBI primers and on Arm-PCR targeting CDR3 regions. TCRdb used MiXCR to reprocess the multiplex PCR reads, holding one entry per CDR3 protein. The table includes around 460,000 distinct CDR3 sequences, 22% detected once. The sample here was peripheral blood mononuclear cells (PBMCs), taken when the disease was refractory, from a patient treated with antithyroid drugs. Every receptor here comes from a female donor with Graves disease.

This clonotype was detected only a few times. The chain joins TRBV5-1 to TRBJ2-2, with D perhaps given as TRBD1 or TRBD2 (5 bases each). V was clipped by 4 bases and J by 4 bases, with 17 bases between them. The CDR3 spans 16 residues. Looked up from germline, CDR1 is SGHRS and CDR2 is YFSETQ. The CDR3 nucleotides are TGCGCCAGCAGCACCGGGTTGGATGGGGGCACCGGGGAGCTGTTTTTT. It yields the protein CASSTGLDGGTGELFF.

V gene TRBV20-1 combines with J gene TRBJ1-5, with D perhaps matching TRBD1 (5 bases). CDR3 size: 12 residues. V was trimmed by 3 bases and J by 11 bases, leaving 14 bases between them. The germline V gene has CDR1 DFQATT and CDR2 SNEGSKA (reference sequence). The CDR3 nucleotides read TGCAGTGCTAGCGGGACGGACAAAGCCCAGCATTTT. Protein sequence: CSASGTDKAQHF.

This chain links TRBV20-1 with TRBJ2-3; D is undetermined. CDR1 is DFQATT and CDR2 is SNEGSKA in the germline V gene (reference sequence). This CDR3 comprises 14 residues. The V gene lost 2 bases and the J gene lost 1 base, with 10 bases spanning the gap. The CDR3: CSARRAEGTDTQYF. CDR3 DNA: TGCAGTGCTAGAAGGGCAGAGGGCACAGATACGCAGTATTTT.

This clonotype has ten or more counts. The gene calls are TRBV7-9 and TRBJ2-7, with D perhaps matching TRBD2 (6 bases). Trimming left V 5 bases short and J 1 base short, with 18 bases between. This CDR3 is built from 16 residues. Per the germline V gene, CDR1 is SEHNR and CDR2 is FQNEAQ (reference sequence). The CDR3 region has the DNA TGTGCCAGCAGCCCCGGGGCGGGGTTGCGATCCTACGAGCAGTACTTC. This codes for CASSPGAGLRSYEQYF.

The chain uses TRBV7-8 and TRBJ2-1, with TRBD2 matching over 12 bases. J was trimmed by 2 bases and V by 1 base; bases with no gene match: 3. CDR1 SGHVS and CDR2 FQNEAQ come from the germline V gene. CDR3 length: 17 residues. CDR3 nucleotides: TGTGCCAGCAGCTTAGGACTAGCGGGAGTCACCTACAATGAGCAGTTCTTC. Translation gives CASSLGLAGVTYNEQFF.

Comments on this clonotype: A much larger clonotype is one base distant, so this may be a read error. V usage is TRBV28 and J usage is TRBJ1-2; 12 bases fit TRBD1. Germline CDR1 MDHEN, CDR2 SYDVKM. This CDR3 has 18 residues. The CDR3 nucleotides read TGTGTCAGCAGGAGATCCCGGGACAGGGGGCTCAAGAAGAGAGGCTACACCTTC. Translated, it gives CVSRRSRDRGLKKRGYTF.

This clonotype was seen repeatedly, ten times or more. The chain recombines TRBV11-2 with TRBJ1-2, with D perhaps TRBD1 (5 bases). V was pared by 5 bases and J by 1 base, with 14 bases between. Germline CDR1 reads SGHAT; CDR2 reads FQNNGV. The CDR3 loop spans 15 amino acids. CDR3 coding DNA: TGTGCCAGCAGCCAATGGGGCACCATTAACTATGGCTACACCTTC. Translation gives CASSQWGTINYGYTF.

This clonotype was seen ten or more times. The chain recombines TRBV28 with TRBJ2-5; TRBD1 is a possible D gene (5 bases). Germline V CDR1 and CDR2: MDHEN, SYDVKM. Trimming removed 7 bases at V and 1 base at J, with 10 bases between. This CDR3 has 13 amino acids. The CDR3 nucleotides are TGTGCCAGCACCCCCAGGGCCCAAGAGACCCAGTACTTC. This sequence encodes CASTPRAQETQYF.

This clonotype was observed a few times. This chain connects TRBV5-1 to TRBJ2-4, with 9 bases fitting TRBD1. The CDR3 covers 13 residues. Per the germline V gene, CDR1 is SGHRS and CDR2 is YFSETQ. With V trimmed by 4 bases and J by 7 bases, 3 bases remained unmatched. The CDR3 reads CASSDRGENIQYF. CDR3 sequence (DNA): TGCGCCAGCAGCGACAGGGGGGAGAACATTCAGTACTTC.

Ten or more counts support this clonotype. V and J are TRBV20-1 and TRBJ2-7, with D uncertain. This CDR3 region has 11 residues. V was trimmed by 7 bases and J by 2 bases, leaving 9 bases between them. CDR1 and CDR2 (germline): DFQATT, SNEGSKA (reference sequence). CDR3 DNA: TGCAGTGGTGAATTAACCTACGAGCAGTACTTC. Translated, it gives CSGELTYEQYF.

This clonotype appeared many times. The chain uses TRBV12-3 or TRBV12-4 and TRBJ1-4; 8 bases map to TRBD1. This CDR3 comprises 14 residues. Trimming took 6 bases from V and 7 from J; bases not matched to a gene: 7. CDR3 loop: CASRMDRAGEKLFF. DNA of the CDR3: TGTGCCAGCAGAATGGACAGGGCCGGTGAAAAACTGTTTTTT.

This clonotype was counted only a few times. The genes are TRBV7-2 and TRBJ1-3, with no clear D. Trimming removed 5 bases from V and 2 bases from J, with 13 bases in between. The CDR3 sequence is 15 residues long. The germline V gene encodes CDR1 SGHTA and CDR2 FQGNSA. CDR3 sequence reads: CASSPRGTTGNTIYF. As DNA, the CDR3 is TGTGCCAGCAGCCCTCGGGGTACGACTGGAAACACCATATATTTT.

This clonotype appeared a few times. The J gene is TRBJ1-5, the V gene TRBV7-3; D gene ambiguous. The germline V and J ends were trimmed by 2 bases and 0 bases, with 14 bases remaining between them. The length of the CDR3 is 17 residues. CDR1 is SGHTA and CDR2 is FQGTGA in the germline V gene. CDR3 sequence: CASSLLEAEPSNQPQHF. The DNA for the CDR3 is TGTGCCAGCAGCTTACTAGAGGCGGAACCTAGCAATCAGCCCCAGCATTTT.

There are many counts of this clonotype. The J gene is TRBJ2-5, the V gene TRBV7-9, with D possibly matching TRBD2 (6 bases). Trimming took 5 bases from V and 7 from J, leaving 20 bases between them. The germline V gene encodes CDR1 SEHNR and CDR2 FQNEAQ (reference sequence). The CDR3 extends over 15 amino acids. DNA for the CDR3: TGTGCCAGCAGCCCTATCATCGGGACTCCGGGGACCCAGTACTTC. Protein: CASSPIIGTPGTQYF.